A single sample is the source of the 10 T cell receptor beta chains below, sequenced in a study of response to subunit inactivated influenza vaccine. TCRdb analysed the RT-PCR reads with MiXCR anew, one entry per CDR3 protein. The sample lists more than 200,000 distinct CDR3 sequences, over 9% occurring once. The sequences come from non-naive T cells sorted from PBMCs, collected roughly 15 days before vaccination. The receptors were gathered from a man in his fifties or sixties who received an inactivated influenza vaccine.

The rearrangement links TRBV20-1 to TRBJ2-7; D is perhaps TRBD1 or TRBD2 (6 bases each). Per germline, CDR1 DFQATT and CDR2 SNEGSKA (reference sequence). The V gene lost 6 bases and the J gene lost 0 bases, with 15 bases spanning the gap. The CDR3 spans 14 residues. In DNA form, the CDR3 reads TGCAGTGCCGAAAAGGGGGGTAGCTCCTACGAGCAGTACTTC. It encodes CSAEKGGSSYEQYF.

This clonotype was recorded many times. This chain connects TRBV4-2 to TRBJ1-4; D is unresolved. The CDR3 has 12 amino acids. The germline V and J ends were trimmed by 2 bases and 7 bases, with 5 bases remaining between them. Per germline, CDR1 LGHNA and CDR2 YNFKEQ. CDR3 residues: CASSQRSEKLFF. CDR3 nucleotide sequence: TGTGCCAGCAGCCAAAGGAGTGAAAAACTGTTTTTT.

This rearrangement joins TRBV20-1 to TRBJ1-5; 9 bases agree with TRBD1. V was pared by 3 bases and J by 0 bases, with 9 bases of the junction left unmatched. CDR1 DFQATT and CDR2 SNEGSKA come from the germline V gene (reference sequence). This CDR3 comprises 17 residues. The DNA of the CDR3 is TGCAGTGCTAGTTATGGGACAGGGTTTCATAGCAATCAGCCCCAGCATTTT. As protein: CSASYGTGFHSNQPQHF.

This clonotype was picked up many times. The rearrangement uses TRBV5-1 and TRBJ2-1; possible D gene TRBD2, 6 bases. This CDR3 contains 16 residues. V lost 2 bases and J 8 bases, leaving 20 bases between the germline ends. Germline lookup yields CDR1 SGHRS and CDR2 YFSETQ. The CDR3 loop is CASSFMGTGVGDEQFF. The DNA of the CDR3 is TGCGCCAGCAGCTTCATGGGTACGGGGGTCGGCGATGAGCAGTTCTTC. The full variable domain, with the rest looked up from reference TRBV5-1 and TRBJ2-1, is KAGVTQTPRYLIKTRGQQVTLSCSPISGHRSVSWYQQTPGQGLQFLFEYFSETQRNKGNFPGRFSGRQFSNSRSEMNVSTLELGDSALYLCASSFMGTGVGDEQFFGPGTRLTVL.

At least ten counts were recorded for this clonotype. The CDR3: CASSLLAEQFF. Here the CDR3 DNA reads TGCGCCAGCAGCTTGTTGGCTGAGCAGTTCTTC. This chain uses TRBV5-1 with TRBJ2-1; D not resolved. Germline CDR1 and CDR2: SGHRS and YFSETQ. Trimming left V 1 base short and J 9 bases short, with 5 bases between. The CDR3 is 11 residues long.

This clonotype has a handful of counts. This CDR3 is CASSAPGANTEAFF. CDR3 DNA: TGCGCCAGCAGTGCCCCGGGGGCGAACACTGAAGCTTTCTTT. V is TRBV10-1 and J is TRBJ1-1; tentatively, D is TRBD1 (6 bases). Germline V gene lookup returns CDR1 WNHNN and CDR2 SYGVQD (reference sequence). V gave up 4 bases and J gave up 1 base, with 10 bases separating them. The CDR3 length is 14 residues.

This clonotype was detected many times. This chain joins TRBV11-2 and TRBJ2-7, with 11 positions matching TRBD1. Germline CDR1 reads SGHAT; CDR2 reads FQNNGV. With V trimmed by 1 base and J by 2 bases, 1 base remained unmatched. This CDR3 contains 15 residues. CDR3 sequence: CASSLAGQGAYEQYF. CDR3 DNA sequence: TGTGCCAGCAGCTTAGCGGGACAGGGGGCCTACGAGCAGTACTTC.

The rearrangement uses TRBV12-3 or TRBV12-4 and TRBJ2-1; D may be TRBD2 (5 bases). V was shortened by 4 bases and J by 6 bases, with 13 bases between the two germline ends. The CDR3 length is 14 residues. CDR3 sequence: CASSSMDSVNEQFF. CDR3 bases: TGTGCCAGCAGTTCAATGGACTCGGTCAATGAGCAGTTCTTC.

The V call is TRBV5-4, the J call TRBJ2-1, with 7 bases fitting TRBD1. This CDR3 is built from 14 residues. CDR1 and CDR2 (germline): SGHNT, YYREEE (reference sequence). The V segment lost 1 base and the J segment 5 bases; nucleotides outside the gene matches: 3. CDR3 loop: CASSLRTGDNEQFF. The DNA for the CDR3 is TGTGCCAGCAGCTTGCGCACAGGGGACAATGAGCAGTTCTTC.

The J gene is TRBJ2-6, the V gene TRBV9, with 8 bases fitting TRBD1. The CDR3 runs 18 residues. The trim removed 3 bases at V and 2 bases at J, leaving 10 bases unmatched. Germline-derived CDR1 and CDR2 are SGDLS and YYNGEE. The CDR3 coding sequence is TGTGCCAGCAGCGCAGGGACAGGCTCTGTCCCTGGGGCCAACGTCCTGACTTTC. Protein product: CASSAGTGSVPGANVLTF.